This entry is about one TCR beta chain. Some clones are missing from TCRdb's copy, which holds only in-frame ones; the method was immunoSEQ multiplex PCR. Here the sample spans 30,000 to 50,000 clones, 88% being singletons. This record belongs to a study of T cell responses to AZD1222 COVID-19 vaccine. The CDR3 totals 15 residues. Trimming pared 5 bases from V and 4 bases from J, leaving 16 bases between. Germline loops: CDR1 SGHAT, CDR2 FQNNGV. This chain uses TRBV11-2 with TRBJ2-3; TRBD1 is a possible D gene (7 bases). The origin of this receptor is an adult who received the MenACWY meningococcal vaccine as a control. This sample comprised peripheral blood, obtained 28 days after the second dose of the MenACWY control vaccine. The chain's CDR3 is CASSAQGGAPDTQYF. As DNA, the CDR3 is TGTGCCAGCAGCGCGCAGGGGGGAGCTCCAGATACGCAGTATTTT.